The source of this T cell receptor (beta chain) is a study of vaccination and CD4 T cells after COVID-19. Indicated treatment: roughly 11-day PBMC culture with coronavirus spike peptide pools or control peptides (ViraFEST assay). Each of days 3 and 7 saw half the medium replaced by fresh IL-2 medium. V gave up 3 bases and J gave up 2 bases, with 14 bases separating them. Germline-derived CDR1 and CDR2 are DFQATT and SNEGSKA (reference sequence). The CDR3 has 14 residues. Cultured CD4+ T-cell DNA underwent Oncomine TCR Beta short-read sequencing. Cultured CD4+ T cells yielded the extracted genomic DNA. Each CDR3 protein is one row after TCRdb ran MiXCR on the PCR reads. Of roughly 10,000 distinct CDR3 sequences in the sample, roughly 25% are singletons; the top ten hold around 24%. This clonotype was counted between two and nine times. The antigen remains unidentified.

V is TRBV20-1 and J is TRBJ2-7, with D tentatively TRBD1 (5 bases). This TCR derives from a human donor who had recovered from COVID-19. The sequencing used CD4+ T cells from blood, cultured in vitro, collected after SARS-CoV-2 vaccination. CDR3 loop: CSASLRTGTYEQYF. The CDR3 DNA sequence: TGCAGTGCTAGTTTACGTACAGGAACCTACGAGCAGTACTTC.